This TCR beta chain was recorded in a study of shared clonotypes between healthy human individuals. Trimming took 4 bases from V and 10 from J, leaving 14 bases between them. Germline V CDR1 and CDR2: SGHVS, FNYEAQ. This CDR3 comprises 13 residues. Selected positively for CCR7 and CD45RO-negative, naive CD8 cells excluded terminally differentiated effector memory CD45RA+ cells. Whole-study findings and limits: Some clonotypes were shared by all four sorted-subset donors, while others were not shared. The non-shared ones had lower generation probabilities than the shared ones.

Sequenced by immunoSEQ multiplex PCR; TCRdb stores in-frame clones only, minus some. The sample yields almost 700,000 clones, 92% seen once. In the case of this clone: What it binds is not known.

The rearrangement joins TRBV7-6 to TRBJ2-1; unclear D gene. The clonotype was recovered from a man aged 30 to 39 in good health. Material for sequencing was naive CD8+ T cells sorted from blood. The CDR3 is CASSSRTGTEQFF. The CDR3 DNA follows: TGTGCCAGCAGCTCCCGGACCGGCACGGAGCAGTTCTTC.